This T cell receptor beta chain was sequenced for a study of cytomegalovirus exposure and HLA in healthy donors. Across the whole study: The study placed around 80% of its 398 genotyped donors in the Caucasian-associated ancestry cluster.

The table lists this clone with a count of one. The study ran its PCR with 60 Vbeta and 13 Jbeta primers. TCRdb's copy holds only in-frame clones and misses some; the assay was immunoSEQ multiplex PCR. The sample lists around 92,000 clones, around 85% occurring once. The specimen sequenced was PBMCs. The sequence derives from a girl aged 2 to 10 in good health and CMV-seropositive.

The DNA of the CDR3 is TGTGCCAGCAGCGTACTTGGTAGCGGGGGGACCGGGGAGCTGTTTTTT. Its translation: CASSVLGSGGTGELFF. This sequence joins TRBV9 and TRBJ2-2, with 10 bases identical to TRBD2. V lost 1 base, J lost 5 bases, and 5 bases stayed unmatched. CDR1 is SGDLS, CDR2 YYNGEE, per germline. The CDR3 is 16 residues long.